What follows are 26 T cell receptor beta chains derived from one specimen sequenced in a study of tumor-infiltrating lymphocytes in primary liver carcinoma (dated by TCRdb to between 2016 and 2019). RNA from unsorted whole blood was extracted with TRIzol reagent, and germline DNA was obtained with the DNeasy Blood & Tissue kit. TCRdb names Illumina HiSeq 2500 as the instrument used. Starting from roughly 540 ng total RNA, TCRbeta-specific cDNA was produced by reverse transcription with a constant-region primer and ProtoScript II reverse transcriptase. TCRbeta libraries were built with three nested multiplex PCR rounds, a slightly modified ARM-PCR procedure. Each of the first two PCR rounds ran for approximately 9 cycles and used multiplex TRBV1-TRBV30 forward primers together with a Cbeta reverse primer. The public reads were reprocessed in TCRdb via fastp at Q25 and MiXCR, keeping in-frame beta chains. Rows merge per CDR3 protein into single entries with the most common DNA and genes. This sample has 300,000 to 350,000 distinct CDR3 sequences in its table, and approximately 58% of those were observed once. Approximately 15% of the sample goes to the ten largest clones.

The sequenced sample was peripheral blood. The receptors were sampled from a woman aged 25 to 45 with primary liver carcinoma and hepatitis B virus infection.

As for this clonotype: The junction does not match germline at one end; this may be a read error. The chain joins TRBV5-4 to TRBJ1-1; D may be TRBD1 (5 bases). The CDR3 consists of 13 residues. Germline V gives CDR1 SGHNT, CDR2 YYREEE (reference sequence). CDR3 nucleotides: TGTGCCAGCAGCAAACAGGTGAACACTGTAGCTTTCTTT. This encodes CASSKQVNTVAFF.

Regarding this clonotype: At one boundary the junction diverges from the germline segment, which might be a read error. V gene TRBV11-2 combines with J gene TRBJ2-5; perhaps D is TRBD1 or TRBD2 (6 bases each). This CDR3 is 15 amino acids long. Germline CDR1 and CDR2: SGHAT and FQNNGV. The CDR3 DNA sequence: TGTGCCAGCAGCTTCGACAGGCGGGGATGGGAGACCCAACACTTC. Translated: CASSFDRRGWETQHF.

As for this clonotype: It may be a read error: a sequence one base away is much more abundant. The chain couples TRBV11-2 to TRBJ2-5; D not resolved. CDR3 length: 15 residues. Germline V lookup: CDR1 SGHAT, CDR2 FQNNGV. This CDR3 is CASSLEAVGGEIQYF. CDR3 in DNA: TGTGCCAGCAGCTTAGAGGCAGTAGGTGGAGAGATCCAGTACTTC. The variable domain in full, completed from reference TRBV11-2 and TRBJ2-5, reads EAGVAQSPRYKIIEKRQSVAFWCNPISGHATLYWYQQILGQGPKLLIQFQNNGVVDDSQLPKDRFSAERLKGVDSTLKIQPAKLEDSAVYLCASSLEAVGGEIQYFGPGTRLLVL.

On this clonotype itself: One end of the junction fails to match germline, which may point to a read error. V and J are TRBV5-4 and TRBJ1-5; the D gene is possibly TRBD1 (5 bases). The germline CDR1 and CDR2 sequences are SGHNT and YYREEE (reference sequence). The CDR3 is made up of 14 amino acids. CDR3 protein: CACRVWGNSQPQHF. CDR3 nucleotides: TGTGCCTGCAGGGTTTGGGGTAACTCTCAGCCCCAGCATTTT.

The rearrangement links TRBV5-6 to TRBJ2-1; 7 nucleotides line up with TRBD1. J was trimmed by 2 bases and V by 4 bases; bases with no gene match: 9. Germline values: CDR1 SGHDT, CDR2 YYEEEE. The CDR3 extends over 16 amino acids. The CDR3 here is CASSGTGTDTYNEQFF. The DNA of the CDR3 is TGTGCCAGCAGCGGGACCGGGACAGATACCTACAATGAGCAGTTCTTC.

In regard to this clonotype: A read error is possible here, since a much larger clone lies one base away. The chain couples TRBV4-2 to TRBJ2-5, with D perhaps matching TRBD2 (5 bases). V was clipped by 4 bases and J by 2 bases, with 20 bases between them. The CDR3 length is 17 residues. CDR1 LGHNA and CDR2 YNFKEQ come from the germline V gene. DNA for the CDR3: TGTGCCAGCAGCCTCGGGATTCTCAAGCTAGCTCAAGAGACCCAGTACTTC. It is translated as CASSLGILKLAQETQYF.

A note on this clonotype: Lacking the conserved final phenylalanine or tryptophan, this CDR3 likely reflects a read error. J is TRBJ1-5 and V is TRBV28; 7 nucleotides line up with TRBD1. CDR1 MDHEN and CDR2 SYDVKM come from the germline V gene. The CDR3 extends over 15 amino acids. Trimming removed 6 bases from V and 6 bases from J; junction bases left unmatched: 11. CDR3 nucleotide sequence: TGTGCCAGCAGGCGACAGGGATTGAGGAGTCAGCCCCAGCATATT. Its protein product is CASRRQGLRSQPQHI.

This chain uses TRBV5-4 with TRBJ2-2, with no clear D. The CDR3 runs 16 residues. CDR1 is SGHNT, CDR2 YYREEE, per germline (reference sequence). V lost 1 base, J lost 1 base, and 11 bases lay in between. The CDR3 reads CASSLRLKGNTGELFF. The DNA for the CDR3 is TGTGCCAGCAGCTTGCGTCTCAAGGGGAACACCGGGGAGCTGTTTTTT.

This clonotype has ten or more counts. This rearrangement joins TRBV11-2 to TRBJ2-1; 7 bases align to TRBD2. Germline CDR1 reads SGHAT; CDR2 reads FQNNGV. The CDR3 runs 19 residues. V lost 0 bases to trimming and J lost 0 bases; unmatched junction nucleotides: 11. In DNA, the CDR3 is TGTGCCAGCAGCTTAGAGCGTGGGGTAGCGGGTAGCTCCTACAATGAGCAGTTCTTC. Protein sequence: CASSLERGVAGSSYNEQFF.

The chain employs TRBV28 and TRBJ2-7, with 7 bases matching TRBD1. This CDR3 region has 14 residues. V trimming: 3 bases; J trimming: 6 bases; junction bases outside the gene matches: 8. Germline V gene data show CDR1 as MDHEN and CDR2 as SYDVKM. The CDR3 nucleotides are TGTGCCAGCAGTTTCGTACAGGGGAACGGCGAGCAGTACTTC. This encodes CASSFVQGNGEQYF. The full variable domain, rest sourced from reference TRBV28 and TRBJ2-7, is DVKVTQSSRYLVKRTGEKVFLECVQDMDHENMFWYRQDPGLGLRLIYFSYDVKMKEKGDIPEGYSVSREKKERFSLILESASTNQTSMYLCASSFVQGNGEQYFGPGTRLTVT.

In its sample, this clonotype was seen a few times. This rearrangement joins TRBV28 to TRBJ2-5; tentative D call: TRBD1 (5 bases). The V end was cut by 3 bases, the J end by 1 base, with 6 bases between. This CDR3 is 13 amino acids long. CDR1 MDHEN and CDR2 SYDVKM come from the germline V gene. The chain's CDR3 is CASSFRGQETQYF. CDR3 DNA: TGTGCCAGCAGTTTTAGGGGCCAAGAGACCCAGTACTTC.

This clonotype has a count of ten or more. J is TRBJ2-1 and V is TRBV29-1, with D possibly being TRBD2 (6 bases). The CDR3 runs 13 residues. Trimming took 4 bases from V and 5 from J, leaving 12 bases between them. The germline V gene encodes CDR1 SQVTM and CDR2 ANQGSEA. The CDR3 DNA follows: TGCAGCGTTGTCCCTAGCGTAAACAATGAGCAGTTCTTC. It specifies CSVVPSVNNEQFF.

This clonotype was picked up a small number of times. The chain joins TRBV5-8 to TRBJ2-5; 7 positions match TRBD2. CDR3 length equals 17 residues. Germline lookup yields CDR1 SGHTS and CDR2 YDEGEE. V lost 0 bases and J lost 5; bases outside the gene matches: 13. CDR3 DNA sequence: TGTGCCAGCAGCTTGGGCGGTTCGCGGGAGAACTGGGAGACCCAGTACTTC. As protein: CASSLGGSRENWETQYF.

As concerns this clonotype: A single base separates this from a much larger clone, so it may be a read error. The V call is TRBV29-1, the J call TRBJ1-1; D gene ambiguous. With 4 bases removed from V and 10 bases from J, the gap between germline ends came to 13 bases. The CDR3 has 11 residues. Per the germline V gene, CDR1 is SQVTM and CDR2 is ANQGSEA. The CDR3 is CSVGARNVAFF. DNA for the CDR3: TGCAGCGTTGGGGCGAGGAATGTAGCTTTCTTT.

At least ten counts were recorded for this clonotype. The chain links TRBV6-1 to TRBJ2-5; 13 positions match TRBD2. Losses at the gene ends were 6 bases for V and 3 bases for J; bases not matched to a gene: 7. Germline lookup yields CDR1 MNHNS and CDR2 SASEGT. The CDR3 is 16 amino acids. Here the CDR3 reads CASRGLAGLEKETQYF. CDR3 nucleotides: TGTGCCAGCAGGGGACTAGCGGGACTGGAAAAAGAGACCCAGTACTTC.

This chain connects TRBV10-3 to TRBJ1-5, with a weak D call TRBD1 (5 bases). Germline V gene sequence: CDR1 ENHRY, CDR2 SYGVKD. The CDR3 runs to 12 residues. Trimming removed 10 bases from V and 5 bases from J, with 12 bases in between. As DNA, the CDR3 is TGTGCCACCGAAGGGGACTATCAGCCCCAGCATTTT. Translating it yields CATEGDYQPQHF.

As to this clonotype: One base away lies a much larger clone, so this may be a sequencing read error. The chain carries TRBV6-5 and TRBJ2-1, with 11 bases fitting TRBD2. The CDR3 consists of 16 residues. Germline V lookup: CDR1 MNHEY, CDR2 SVGAGI. The CDR3 region has the DNA TGTACCAGCAGTTACAGGCTAGCGGGAGGTCACAATGAGCAGTTCTTC. Amino acid sequence: CTSSYRLAGGHNEQFF.

Remarks on this clonotype: Since no conserved phenylalanine or tryptophan closes the CDR3, a read error is the likely cause. The chain recombines TRBV11-2 with TRBJ2-7; D is perhaps TRBD1 or TRBD2 (5 bases each). Trimming removed 1 base at V and 5 bases at J, with 15 bases between. The CDR3 is 15 amino acids. The germline V gene has CDR1 SGHAT and CDR2 FQNNGV. For the CDR3, the DNA is TGTGCCAGCAGCTTAGGGGGGATAGCGTGTCACGAGCAGTACCTC. It is translated as CASSLGGIACHEQYL.

This clonotype has at least ten counts. The V and J genes are TRBV11-2 and TRBJ2-1; TRBD1 or TRBD2 may be the D gene (5 bases each). Germline lookup yields CDR1 SGHAT and CDR2 FQNNGV. The CDR3 runs to 15 residues. V was trimmed by 0 bases and J by 2 bases, leaving 8 bases between them. The CDR3 DNA sequence: TGTGCCAGCAGCTTAGAGAGAGGGGCCTACAATGAGCAGTTCTTC. Translation gives CASSLERGAYNEQFF.

Concerning this clonotype: One base away lies a much larger clone, so this may be a sequencing read error. The CDR3 DNA reads as TGTGCCAGCAGTTTAATAGCGGGAGGGAGGACCCAGTACTTC. Its protein is CASSLIAGGRTQYF. The chain combines TRBV12-3 or TRBV12-4 with TRBJ2-5; 11 nucleotides match TRBD2. The J segment lost 7 bases and the V segment lost 2 bases, leaving 3 bases of the junction unmatched. The CDR3 is 14 residues long.

This clonotype was recorded a few times. CDR3 in amino acids: CAWDSGNTIYF. The CDR3 DNA is TGTGCCTGGGACTCTGGAAACACCATATATTTT. V and J are TRBV30 and TRBJ1-3; D unresolved. This CDR3 spans 11 amino acids. Germline values: CDR1 GTSNPN, CDR2 SVGIG (reference sequence). Trimming left V 5 bases short and J 0 bases short, with 2 bases between. Based on the CDR3 plus reference TRBV30 and TRBJ1-3, the full variable domain is SQTIHQWPATLVQPVGSPLSLECTVEGTSNPNLYWYRQAAGRGLQLLFYSVGIGQISSEVPQNLSASRPQDRQFILSSKKLLLSDSGFYLCAWDSGNTIYFGEGSWLTVV.

This chain connects TRBV6-6 to TRBJ1-5; the D gene is possibly TRBD1 (6 bases). The CDR3 runs 15 residues. CDR1 is MNHNY and CDR2 is SVGAGI in the germline V gene (reference sequence). V lost 5 bases to trimming and J lost 3 bases, with 14 bases between them. CDR3 loop: CASSPTGQNNQPQHF. CDR3 coding DNA: TGTGCCAGCAGTCCTACGGGACAAAACAATCAGCCCCAGCATTTT.

In this sample, this clonotype turned up many times. The V gene is TRBV11-2, the J gene TRBJ2-7; tentatively, D is TRBD2 (5 bases). V lost 2 bases, J lost 3 bases, and 14 bases lay in between. The V gene's germline CDR1 is SGHAT and CDR2 FQNNGV. The CDR3 length is 15 residues. The CDR3 spells CASSLTIGEFYEQYF. The CDR3 coding sequence is TGTGCCAGCAGCTTAACTATTGGGGAGTTCTACGAGCAGTACTTC.

This chain connects TRBV7-9 to TRBJ1-2; D gene ambiguous. The V gene lost 3 bases and the J gene lost 6 bases, with 8 bases spanning the gap. The CDR3 covers 12 residues. CDR1 SEHNR and CDR2 FQNEAQ come from the germline V gene (reference sequence). The DNA for the CDR3 is TGTGCCAGCAGCTTGACCAGCAATGGCTACACCTTC. Encoded protein: CASSLTSNGYTF. Together with reference TRBV7-9 and TRBJ1-2, the CDR3 gives the full variable domain: DTGVSQNPRHKITKRGQNVTFRCDPISEHNRLYWYRQTLGQGPEFLTYFQNEAQLEKSRLLSDRFSAERPKGSFSTLEIQRTEQGDSAMYLCASSLTSNGYTFGSGTRLTVV.

The rearrangement links TRBV5-4 to TRBJ2-7; D might be TRBD1 (5 bases). Trimming removed 3 bases at V and 4 bases at J, with 8 bases between. Germline CDR1 SGHNT, CDR2 YYREEE (reference sequence). The CDR3 length is 12 residues. CDR3 DNA sequence: TGTGCCAGCAGCTGGGGCCAGTACGAGCAGTACTTC. This codes for CASSWGQYEQYF.

The J gene is TRBJ2-2, the V gene TRBV11-3; 8 bases align to TRBD2. The CDR3 totals 18 residues. V was pared by 10 bases and J by 5 bases, with 21 bases of the junction left unmatched. Germline V gene data show CDR1 as SGHNT and CDR2 as YENEEA. The CDR3 sequence: CANIRSRLGTRATGELFF. As DNA, the CDR3 is TGTGCCAACATCCGCTCTCGCCTCGGGACTAGAGCTACCGGGGAGCTGTTTTTT.